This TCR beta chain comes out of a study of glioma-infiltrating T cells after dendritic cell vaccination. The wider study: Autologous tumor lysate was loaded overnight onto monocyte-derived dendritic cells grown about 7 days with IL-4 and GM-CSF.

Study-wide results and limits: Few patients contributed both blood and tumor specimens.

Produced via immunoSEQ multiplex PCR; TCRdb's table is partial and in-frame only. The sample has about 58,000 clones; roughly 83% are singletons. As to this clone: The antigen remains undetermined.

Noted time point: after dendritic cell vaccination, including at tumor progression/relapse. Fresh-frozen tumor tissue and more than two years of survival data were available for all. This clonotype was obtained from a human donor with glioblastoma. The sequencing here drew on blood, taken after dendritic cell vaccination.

The chain's CDR3 is CASSTDRNNQPQHF. The CDR3 DNA reads TGTGCCAGTAGTACCGACAGGAATAATCAGCCCCAGCATTTT. V and J are TRBV19 and TRBJ1-5; weak D call: TRBD1 (6 bases). The CDR3 loop spans 14 amino acids. V lost 4 bases and J lost 4, with 11 bases in between. The germline V gene has CDR1 LNHDA and CDR2 SQIVND (reference sequence).